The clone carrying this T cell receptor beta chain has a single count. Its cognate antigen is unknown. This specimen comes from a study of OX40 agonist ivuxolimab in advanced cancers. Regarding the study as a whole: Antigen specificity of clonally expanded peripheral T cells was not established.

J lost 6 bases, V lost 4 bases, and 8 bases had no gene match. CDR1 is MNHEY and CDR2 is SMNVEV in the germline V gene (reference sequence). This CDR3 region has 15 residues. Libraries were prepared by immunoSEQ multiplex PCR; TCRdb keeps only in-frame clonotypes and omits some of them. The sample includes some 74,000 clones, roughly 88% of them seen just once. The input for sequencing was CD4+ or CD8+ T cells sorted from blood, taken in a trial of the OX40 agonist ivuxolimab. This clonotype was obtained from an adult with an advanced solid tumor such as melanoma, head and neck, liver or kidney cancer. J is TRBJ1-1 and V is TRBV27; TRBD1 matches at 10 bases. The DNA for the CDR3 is TGTGCCAGCAGTTCTCCGGGACAGGGGCTTGCTGAAGCTTTCTTT. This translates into CASSSPGQGLAEAFF.